These T cell receptor beta chains were read from a single sample in a study of OX40 agonist ivuxolimab in advanced cancers. Data came from immunoSEQ multiplex PCR; TCRdb stores just in-frame clones and leaves some out. The sample consists of around 26,000 clones, around 81% of them appearing once. The material was CD4+ or CD8+ T cells sorted from blood, obtained in a trial of the OX40 agonist ivuxolimab. Source of these receptors: an adult with an advanced solid tumor such as melanoma, head and neck, liver or kidney cancer. The CDR3 runs from the conserved cysteine through the conserved F or W. A D gene is named only where the DNA matches it firmly. Only part of the rows carry a size: once, few, many, or a class if the clone is expanded.

j_call	v_call	clone_size	d_call	cdr3_nt	cdr3_aa
TRBJ1-4	TRBV4-1	-	TRBD1	TGCGCCAGCAGCCATAAGCCGGGACAGGGGACGCCGCCAAATGAAAAACTGTTTTTT	CASSHKPGQGTPPNEKLFF
TRBJ2-7	TRBV6-5	few	-	TGTGCCAGCAGCCTTGGTTACGAGCAGTACTTC	CASSLGYEQYF
TRBJ2-7	TRBV7-8	-	TRBD2	TGCGCCAGCAGCCCCCAGTGGCGGGAGGCCCCTGAGGACGAGCAGTACTTC	CASSPQWREAPEDEQYF
TRBJ2-7	TRBV29-1	once	-	TGCAGCGTTGAAGATTCGCGAGGGTACGAGCAGTACTTC	CSVEDSRGYEQYF
TRBJ1-4	TRBV7-2	-	-	TGTGCCAGCAGCTTAGTGCCGTCTTCGGAACTGTTTTTT	CASSLVPSSELFF
TRBJ1-2	TRBV10-3	few	TRBD1	TGTGCCATCACCGCGACAGGGGAGGATAACTATGGCTACACCTTC	CAITATGEDNYGYTF
TRBJ2-7	TRBV9	once	TRBD2	TGTGCCAGCAGCGTAGTGGCGGAAATAGCGGGGGAACCCTACGAGCAGTACTTC	CASSVVAEIAGEPYEQYF
TRBJ2-7	TRBV6-5	once	-	TGTGCCAGCAACCCCTACCATGCTGAGATCTACGAGCAGTACTTC	CASNPYHAEIYEQYF
TRBJ2-7	TRBV28	medium-sized	TRBD2	TGTGCCAGCAGTCGGATCGGCGGGAGTAGGGTTTACGAGCAGTACTTC	CASSRIGGSRVYEQYF
TRBJ1-1	TRBV29-1	-	-	TGCAGCGTTGAAGATTTGGAAATGAACACTGAAGCTTTCTTT	CSVEDLEMNTEAFF
TRBJ2-7	TRBV5-5	few	-	TGTGCCAGCAGCTTAGGTAGGAGTCAATACGAGCAGTACTTC	CASSLGRSQYEQYF
TRBJ2-2	TRBV7-8	few	-	TGTGCCAGCGCTTCAAGGACAACCGGGGAGCTGTTTTTT	CASASRTTGELFF
TRBJ2-1	TRBV5-1	-	-	TGCGCCAGCAGCGGGGTTGGGGGAGGTGAGCAGTTCTTC	CASSGVGGGEQFF
TRBJ2-3	TRBV5-1	-	-	TGCGCCAGCAGGGGGACCGGCACAGATACGCAGTATTTT	CASRGTGTDTQYF
TRBJ2-7	TRBV28	-	TRBD2	TGTGCCAGCAGTAACATTCTAGCGGGAGGGGTGGGCGAGCAGTACTTC	CASSNILAGGVGEQYF
TRBJ2-1	TRBV6-1	-	-	TGTGCCAGCAGTGGGTTCAGGGAGCAGTTCTTC	CASSGFREQFF
TRBJ1-4	TRBV14	-	-	TGTGCCAGCAGCCAATACAGAGATCCCTTTGAAAAACTGTTTTTT	CASSQYRDPFEKLFF
TRBJ2-7	TRBV6-5	-	-	TGTGCCAGCAGTTTAGCCACAGGTTCATCATTGCACGAGCAGTACTTC	CASSLATGSSLHEQYF
TRBJ1-5	TRBV28	few	-	TGTGCCAGCAGTTACCGGGACACCCCCGGAGGGCCCCAGCATTTT	CASSYRDTPGGPQHF
TRBJ1-1	TRBV2	-	-	TGTGCCAGCAGTGCCCCGACCGGGACATTGGGGACTGAAGCTTTCTTT	CASSAPTGTLGTEAFF
TRBJ1-3	TRBV7-9	once	TRBD1	TGTGCCAGCAGCTTACCCGTAGCAGGGGGCCCCTCTGGAAACATCATATATTTT	CASSLPVAGGPSGNIIYF
TRBJ2-3	TRBV2	few	TRBD2	TGTGCCAGCACTTCTAGCGGGGGGTCCTCTGATACGCAGTATTTT	CASTSSGGSSDTQYF
TRBJ1-2	TRBV6-1	-	-	TGTGCCAGCAGTGATTCGCCGGACGCACTTAACTATGGCTACACCTTC	CASSDSPDALNYGYTF
TRBJ1-2	TRBV7-4	-	-	TGTGCCAGCAGCTTAAGATCATGGACAGTCCGCTATGGCTACACCTTC	CASSLRSWTVRYGYTF
TRBJ1-1	TRBV9	medium-sized	TRBD1	TGTGCCAGCAGCCCCAGACAGGGAATCCTGAACACTGAAGCTTTCTTT	CASSPRQGILNTEAFF
TRBJ2-7	TRBV4-1	few	-	TGCGCCAGCAGCGGAATGGGAAGGGACAAGGTGACCTACGAGCAGTACTTC	CASSGMGRDKVTYEQYF